These 28 T cell receptor beta chains were sequenced from one sample in a study of neurological immune-mediated disorders. TCRdb re-analysed the 5' RACE reads in MiXCR, keeping a single row per CDR3 protein. The sample includes fewer than 30,000 distinct CDR3 sequences, 6.5% to 8% seen only once; the top ten take 4.5% to 5%. The specimen sequenced was PBMCs. These receptors came from a woman aged 35 to 49 in good health.

A note on this clonotype: Just one base apart from a much larger clone, this may be a read error. V gene TRBV7-9 combines with J gene TRBJ2-2; D unclear. This CDR3 is 12 amino acids long. CDR1 and CDR2 (germline): SEHNR, FQNEAQ (reference sequence). V lost 7 bases to trimming and J lost 7 bases, with 10 bases between them. The chain's CDR3 is CASISGNGELFF. CDR3 DNA: TGTGCCAGCATCTCCGGCAACGGGGAGCTGTTTTTT.

This clonotype was counted at least ten times. The chain uses TRBV11-2 and TRBJ2-7; TRBD2 aligns across 9 bases. Per the germline V gene, CDR1 is SGHAT and CDR2 is FQNNGV. V was pared by 3 bases and J by 7 bases, with 7 bases of the junction left unmatched. The length of the CDR3 is 14 residues. DNA for the CDR3: TGTGCCAGCAGCTTTAGCGGGAGAGGTGGGGAGCAGTACTTC. Translated: CASSFSGRGGEQYF.

This clonotype was recorded at least ten times. The chain couples TRBV5-1 to TRBJ1-5; 7 bases align to TRBD1. CDR1 is SGHRS and CDR2 is YFSETQ in the germline V gene. With 5 bases clipped from V and 1 base from J, the junction kept 3 bases outside the gene matches. The CDR3 consists of 14 residues. The CDR3 here is CASSEGGSNQPQHF. As DNA, the CDR3 is TGCGCCAGCAGTGAAGGGGGCAGCAATCAGCCCCAGCATTTT.

This clonotype was found many times. The rearrangement joins TRBV20-1 to TRBJ2-3, with 7 bases that match TRBD2. The J segment lost 0 bases and the V segment lost 8 bases, leaving 8 bases of the junction unmatched. The CDR3 is 14 residues long. Germline CDR1 reads DFQATT; CDR2 reads SNEGSKA (reference sequence). The CDR3 nucleotides read TGCAGTCCAGAGCGGGAACCCAGCACAGATACGCAGTATTTT. Protein sequence: CSPEREPSTDTQYF.

Within the sample, this clonotype is medium-sized. The CDR3 DNA reads as TGCGCCAGCAGCTTGGTGGATAGCGGGTACTACGAGCAGTACTTC. Translated, it gives CASSLVDSGYYEQYF. The rearrangement links TRBV5-1 to TRBJ2-7; TRBD2 matches at 7 bases. CDR3 size: 15 residues. CDR1 is SGHRS, CDR2 YFSETQ, per germline. With 0 bases clipped from V and 3 bases from J, the junction kept 6 bases outside the gene matches.

This clonotype occurred many times. The rearrangement uses TRBV4-2 and TRBJ1-5; TRBD1 aligns across 10 bases. CDR3 length: 15 residues. The ends lost 4 bases at V and 5 bases at J; junction bases unmatched: 5. CDR1 LGHNA and CDR2 YNFKEQ come from the germline V gene. CDR3 residues: CASSLGTGVDQPQHF. CDR3 bases: TGTGCCAGCAGCCTGGGGACAGGGGTGGATCAGCCCCAGCATTTT.

This clonotype was found many times. The V call is TRBV20-1, the J call TRBJ2-2, with TRBD2 as a possible D gene (7 bases). This CDR3 has 17 residues. Trimming removed 0 bases at V and 1 base at J, with 15 bases between. The germline V gene has CDR1 DFQATT and CDR2 SNEGSKA (reference sequence). The CDR3 coding sequence is TGCAGTGCTAGAGAAAGGGGGGGGAGTCAGAACACCGGGGAGCTGTTTTTT. Its protein product is CSARERGGSQNTGELFF.

CDR3 protein: CASRIVGTSGVGTDTQYF. CDR3 in DNA: TGCGCCAGCAGAATAGTAGGAACTAGCGGGGTGGGCACAGATACGCAGTATTTT. The chain carries TRBV10-2 and TRBJ2-3, with 10 bases matching TRBD2. Germline lookup yields CDR1 WSHSY and CDR2 SAAADI. The length of the CDR3 is 18 residues. With V trimmed by 6 bases and J by 1 base, 13 bases remained unmatched.

CDR3 nucleotide sequence: TGTGCCAGCAGCCTCAGCGGAACTTCCTACAATGAGCAGTTCTTC. It codes for CASSLSGTSYNEQFF. The genes are TRBV5-4 and TRBJ2-1; weak D call: TRBD2 (5 bases). The CDR3 runs 15 residues. Trimming pared 4 bases from V and 1 base from J, leaving 12 bases between. Germline CDR1 reads SGHNT; CDR2 reads YYREEE (reference sequence).

The table lists this clonotype with many counts. V is TRBV6-6 and J is TRBJ2-3; 7 bases are a match to TRBD2. This CDR3 is built from 15 residues. V gave up 4 bases and J gave up 0 bases; unmatched junction bases: 4. The germline CDR1 and CDR2 sequences are MNHNY and SVGAGI (reference sequence). This CDR3 is CASSLAGASTDTQYF. The CDR3 DNA reads TGTGCCAGCAGTTTAGCGGGTGCTAGCACAGATACGCAGTATTTT.

This clonotype was counted at least ten times. The chain has TRBV5-5 and TRBJ2-1, with D hard to call. The CDR3 is 13 amino acids. Trimming shortened V by 2 bases and J by 3 bases, and 6 bases separated the two germline ends. Per germline, CDR1 SGHKS and CDR2 YYEKEE (reference sequence). DNA for the CDR3: TGTGCCAGCAGCTTTGAAAACTACAATGAGCAGTTCTTC. As protein: CASSFENYNEQFF.

By share, this clonotype ranks as medium-sized. For the CDR3, the DNA is TGCGCCAGCAAGGGAGACAATGAGCAGTTCTTC. This codes for CASKGDNEQFF. The V and J genes are TRBV5-1 and TRBJ2-1, with D possibly being TRBD2 (5 bases). Per the germline V gene, CDR1 is SGHRS and CDR2 is YFSETQ. CDR3 length: 11 amino acids. The V end lost 6 bases, the J end lost 5 bases, and 6 bases lay between the germline ends.

This clonotype was recorded at least ten times. The chain has TRBV10-3 and TRBJ2-7, with D perhaps matching TRBD1 (7 bases). With 5 bases removed from V and 4 bases from J, the gap between germline ends came to 18 bases. The germline V gene has CDR1 ENHRY and CDR2 SYGVKD. The CDR3 spans 15 residues. The chain's CDR3 is CAISIMGGQLYEQYF. The CDR3 DNA sequence: TGTGCCATCAGTATCATGGGGGGACAGTTGTACGAGCAGTACTTC.

This clonotype was detected many times. The chain joins TRBV20-1 to TRBJ1-1; TRBD1 matches at 10 bases. Germline V gene sequence: CDR1 DFQATT, CDR2 SNEGSKA (reference sequence). This CDR3 has 11 amino acids. The CDR3 region is CLRSAGQGSFF. The CDR3 nucleotides are TGCTTAAGATCGGCGGGACAGGGGTCTTTCTTT.

This clonotype was seen at least ten times. V and J are TRBV28 and TRBJ2-7; D uncertain. The germline V gene has CDR1 MDHEN and CDR2 SYDVKM. This CDR3 has 13 residues. V was pared by 2 bases and J by 3 bases, with 8 bases between. The CDR3: CASSLTPGYEQYF. In DNA, the CDR3 is TGTGCCAGCAGTTTAACTCCGGGCTACGAGCAGTACTTC.

This clonotype occurred a few times. The chain links TRBV24-1 to TRBJ2-3; TRBD1 matches at 9 bases. The CDR3 consists of 16 residues. Germline V lookup: CDR1 KGHDR, CDR2 SFDVKD. V lost 4 bases, J lost 1 base, and 5 bases stayed unmatched. Here the CDR3 reads CATSESGTGRTDTQYF. The CDR3 DNA is TGTGCCACCAGTGAGTCCGGGACAGGGCGCACAGATACGCAGTATTTT.

This clonotype was picked up many times. The chain couples TRBV6-6 to TRBJ2-3; possible D gene TRBD1, 6 bases. This CDR3 contains 16 residues. V was clipped by 5 bases and J by 5 bases, with 20 bases between them. In germline, CDR1 is MNHNY, CDR2 SVGAGI (reference sequence). In DNA, the CDR3 is TGTGCCAGCAGTCAAACCCCGGGCTTCAGGGGAGATACGCAGTATTTT. Its protein is CASSQTPGFRGDTQYF.

This clonotype came up many times. This chain uses TRBV5-1 with TRBJ2-1; 14 nucleotides align to TRBD2. Germline loops: CDR1 SGHRS, CDR2 YFSETQ. The CDR3 covers 17 residues. Losses at the gene ends were 4 bases for V and 1 base for J; bases not matched to a gene: 4. The CDR3 reads CASSTRTSGRSYNEQFF. In DNA, the CDR3 is TGCGCCAGCAGCACCCGGACTAGCGGGAGGTCCTACAATGAGCAGTTCTTC.

This clonotype has at least ten counts. V and J are TRBV20-1 and TRBJ2-7; TRBD1 aligns across 9 bases. V was pared by 5 bases and J by 7 bases, with 6 bases of the junction left unmatched. From germline, CDR1 is DFQATT and CDR2 SNEGSKA (reference sequence). This CDR3 has 12 residues. The CDR3 is CSAPGQGKEQYF. Written as DNA, the CDR3 is TGCAGTGCTCCCGGACAGGGGAAGGAGCAGTACTTC.

This clonotype has ten or more counts. The rearrangement uses TRBV7-2 and TRBJ2-3; tentatively, D is TRBD2 (6 bases). The CDR3 consists of 14 residues. V lost 3 bases to trimming and J lost 4 bases, with 11 bases between them. CDR1 is SGHTA, CDR2 FQGNSA, per germline. The CDR3 DNA follows: TGTGCCAGCAGCTTCGGGAGAGGGCCAGATACGCAGTATTTT. This codes for CASSFGRGPDTQYF.

Many counts were recorded for this clonotype. The chain carries TRBV5-1 and TRBJ2-3; the D call may be TRBD1 or TRBD2 (5 bases each). The CDR3 has 16 amino acids. Germline lookup yields CDR1 SGHRS and CDR2 YFSETQ. V was shortened by 3 bases and J by 5 bases, with 19 bases between the two germline ends. CDR3 sequence (DNA): TGCGCCAGCAGCTGGGACCGACCGGGCAATGGAGATACGCAGTATTTT. Amino acid sequence: CASSWDRPGNGDTQYF. The full variable domain, with the rest looked up from reference TRBV5-1 and TRBJ2-3, is KAGVTQTPRYLIKTRGQQVTLSCSPISGHRSVSWYQQTPGQGLQFLFEYFSETQRNKGNFPGRFSGRQFSNSRSEMNVSTLELGDSALYLCASSWDRPGNGDTQYFGPGTRLTVL.

In this sample, this clonotype turned up many times. The genes are TRBV20-1 and TRBJ1-2; a possible D gene is TRBD1 (6 bases). Trimming took off 6 bases at V and 2 bases at J, with 19 bases between the two ends. The germline gives CDR1 DFQATT, CDR2 SNEGSKA (reference sequence). CDR3 length equals 15 residues. The CDR3 sequence: CSAPTDRGQNYGYTF. The CDR3 DNA sequence: TGCAGTGCCCCGACCGATCGGGGGCAGAACTATGGCTACACCTTC.

In the case of this clonotype: A much larger clone lies one base from this, so it may be a read error. This sequence joins TRBV11-3 and TRBJ2-3; possible D gene TRBD2, 6 bases. This CDR3 spans 17 amino acids. Germline assignment: CDR1 SGHNT and CDR2 YENEEA. The CDR3 spells CASSLGRTSPTADKQYF. CDR3 coding DNA: TGTGCCAGCAGCCTAGGGAGGACCTCCCCTACCGCAGATAAGCAGTATTTT.

This clonotype has ten or more counts. The CDR3 is CSALGRAYEQYF. Written as DNA, the CDR3 is TGCAGTGCTTTGGGCAGGGCCTACGAGCAGTACTTC. V is TRBV20-1 and J is TRBJ2-7; a possible D gene is TRBD1 (5 bases). CDR3 length: 12 residues. CDR1 is DFQATT and CDR2 is SNEGSKA in the germline V gene (reference sequence). V lost 5 bases to trimming and J lost 2 bases, with 10 bases between them.

There are many counts of this clonotype. The rearrangement links TRBV10-3 to TRBJ2-3; possible D gene TRBD2, 5 bases. From germline, CDR1 is ENHRY and CDR2 SYGVKD. The V end lost 8 bases, the J end lost 6 bases, and 15 bases lay between the germline ends. This CDR3 has 13 residues. This CDR3 reads CAIRGAVADTQYF. CDR3 nucleotide sequence: TGTGCCATCCGTGGAGCGGTAGCGGATACGCAGTATTTT.

Ten or more counts support this clonotype. This chain connects TRBV27 to TRBJ1-2; 8 bases are a match to TRBD1. The trim removed 5 bases at V and 4 bases at J, leaving 9 bases unmatched. CDR3 length: 15 residues. Per germline, CDR1 MNHEY and CDR2 SMNVEV (reference sequence). CDR3 amino acids: CASSPRDRPLYGYTF. CDR3 DNA: TGTGCCAGCAGTCCCCGGGACAGGCCCCTCTATGGCTACACCTTC.

This clonotype was seen repeatedly, ten times or more. A junction end diverges from the germline sequence, so it may reflect a read error. The chain employs TRBV11-1 and TRBJ2-1; tentative D call: TRBD1 (6 bases). In germline, CDR1 is SGHAT, CDR2 FQDESV (reference sequence). The CDR3 is 15 amino acids. The CDR3 loop is CASSLQGSSSNEQFF. In DNA form, the CDR3 reads TGTGCCAGCAGCTTACAGGGGTCCTCCTCCAATGAGCAGTTCTTC.

This clonotype was observed at least ten times. The rearrangement uses TRBV20-1 and TRBJ2-5, with TRBD1 matching over 7 bases. CDR1 is DFQATT, CDR2 SNEGSKA, per germline (reference sequence). This CDR3 has 14 amino acids. Losses at the gene ends were 6 bases for V and 4 bases for J; bases not matched to a gene: 11. The CDR3 bases are TGCAGTGCCACAGACAGGGTGATATTAGAGACCCAGTACTTC. Translated: CSATDRVILETQYF.